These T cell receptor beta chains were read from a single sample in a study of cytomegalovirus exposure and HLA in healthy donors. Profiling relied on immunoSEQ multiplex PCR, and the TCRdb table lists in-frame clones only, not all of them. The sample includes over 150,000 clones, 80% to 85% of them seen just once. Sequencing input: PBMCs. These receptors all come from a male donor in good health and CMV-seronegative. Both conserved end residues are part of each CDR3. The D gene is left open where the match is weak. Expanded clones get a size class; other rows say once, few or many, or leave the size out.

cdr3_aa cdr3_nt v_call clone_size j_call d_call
CAISVQGGMNTEAFF TGTGCCATCAGTGTTCAGGGCGGGATGAACACTGAAGCTTTCTTT TRBV10-3 . TRBJ1-1 .
CASSASGANQPQHF TGTGCCAGCAGCGCCTCTGGGGCGAATCAGCCCCAGCATTTT TRBV6-1 . TRBJ1-5 .
CASTRTRGKVETQYF TGTGCCAGTACCAGAACTAGAGGGAAGGTGGAGACCCAGTACTTC TRBV19 . TRBJ2-5 .
CASSLGHPRTEAFF TGTGCCAGCAGCTTAGGACACCCTCGAACTGAAGCTTTCTTT TRBV7-8 . TRBJ1-1 .
CASSLAGDRTGTDTQYF TGCGCCAGCAGCTTGGCCGGAGACAGGACGGGCACAGATACGCAGTATTTT TRBV5-1 . TRBJ2-3 .
CASSTRTSPNEQFF TGCGCCAGCAGCACCCGGACTAGCCCCAATGAGCAGTTCTTC TRBV5-1 . TRBJ2-1 TRBD2
CASSYSNPGSNQPQHF TGTGCCAGCAGTTACTCGAATCCGGGATCCAATCAGCCCCAGCATTTT TRBV6-5 . TRBJ1-5 .
CASSLTGTYEQYF TGTGCCAGCAGTTTGACAGGGACCTACGAGCAGTACTTC TRBV6-5 . TRBJ2-7 TRBD1
CATSRVTGTEAFF TGTGCCACCAGCAGAGTCACCGGCACTGAAGCTTTCTTT TRBV15 once TRBJ1-1 .
CASTTVGLGAGEAFF TGTGCCAGCACTACGGTCGGTCTGGGGGCGGGTGAAGCTTTCTTT TRBV2 . TRBJ1-1 .
CASSDVRGPISYEQYF TGTGCCAGCAGTGATGTGAGAGGGCCCATCTCCTACGAGCAGTACTTC TRBV2 few TRBJ2-7 .
CASGQVGQPQHF TGTGCCAGCGGACAGGTCGGCCAGCCCCAGCATTTT TRBV27 . TRBJ1-5 TRBD1
CASSIPPAGYTF TGTGCCAGTAGTATCCCCCCAGCGGGCTACACCTTC TRBV19 few TRBJ1-2 .
CASSQSPKPGVSNSPLHF TGTGCCAGCAGCCAAAGTCCAAAACCAGGGGTGTCAAATTCACCCCTCCACTTT TRBV4-2 once TRBJ1-6 .
CAQGGASYNEQFF TGTGCCCAAGGGGGGGCGTCCTACAATGAGCAGTTCTTC TRBV2 once TRBJ2-1 .
CASSVKTSGDTQYF TGTGCCAGCAGTGTTAAAACTAGCGGGGATACGCAGTATTTT TRBV27 . TRBJ2-3 TRBD2
CAISVEGGYADTQYF TGTGCCATCAGCGTCGAAGGGGGCTACGCAGATACGCAGTATTTT TRBV10-3 . TRBJ2-3 TRBD1
CASSSGQTSGANVLTF TGCGCCAGCAGCTCAGGACAGACCTCTGGGGCCAACGTCCTGACTTTC TRBV5-1 . TRBJ2-6 .
CASSEARGRSTEAFF TGTGCCAGCAGTGAAGCGAGAGGGAGGAGCACTGAAGCTTTCTTT TRBV6-1 . TRBJ1-1 .
CASRVGGIPGETQYF TGTGCCAGCAGAGTGGGAGGGATACCGGGAGAGACCCAGTACTTC TRBV5-4 . TRBJ2-5 TRBD2
CASSPEVRLNTGELFF TGTGCCAGCAGCCCGGAAGTGAGGCTTAACACCGGGGAGCTGTTTTTT TRBV5-4 . TRBJ2-2 .
CASSSTGTEAFF TGTGCCAGCAGCTCAACAGGGACCGAAGCTTTCTTT TRBV11-2 . TRBJ1-1 .
CASSPGGGETQYF TGTGCCAGCAGCCCCGGGGGGGGTGAGACCCAGTACTTC TRBV7-2 . TRBJ2-5 TRBD2
CASSRQGAWAYNEQFF TGTGCCAGCAGCCGTCAGGGGGCGTGGGCCTACAATGAGCAGTTCTTC TRBV7-2 . TRBJ2-1 TRBD1
CASSLRLGYTEAFF TGCGCCAGCAGCTTGAGACTTGGGTACACTGAAGCTTTCTTT TRBV5-1 . TRBJ1-1 .
CASTHTGTYGANVLTF TGTGCCAGCACACACACGGGGACTTACGGGGCCAACGTCCTGACTTTC TRBV27 few TRBJ2-6 .
CASSLDRQGSYNEQFF TGTGCCAGCAGCTTAGACCGGCAGGGGTCCTACAATGAGCAGTTCTTC TRBV7-9 . TRBJ2-1 .
CASSVDRGILKTQYF TGTGCTAGCAGTGTGGACAGGGGGATATTGAAGACCCAGTACTTC TRBV7-7 . TRBJ2-5 TRBD1
CASSQEGYRGGSTDTQYF TGCGCCAGCAGCCAAGAAGGGTACCGGGGGGGGAGCACAGATACGCAGTATTTT TRBV4-1 . TRBJ2-3 TRBD2
CASSLGGTGGYYEQYF TGCGCCAGCAGCTTGGGGGGAACAGGGGGATACTACGAGCAGTACTTC TRBV5-1 . TRBJ2-7 TRBD1
CAISESVAVYGYTF TGTGCCATCAGTGAGTCTGTTGCGGTCTATGGCTACACCTTC TRBV10-3 . TRBJ1-2 .
CAWGGVKAFF TGTGCCTGGGGGGGGGTAAAAGCTTTCTTT TRBV30 . TRBJ1-1 .
CATSNQVNQPQHF TGTGCCACCAGTAACCAGGTCAATCAGCCCCAGCATTTT TRBV15 . TRBJ1-5 .
CASSFRAGEETQYF TGCGCCAGCAGCTTTCGGGCAGGGGAAGAGACCCAGTACTTC TRBV5-1 . TRBJ2-5 .
CASSQDWTVSLLNTGELFF TGCGCCAGCAGCCAAGACTGGACAGTATCTTTACTGAACACCGGGGAGCTGTTTTTT TRBV4-3 . TRBJ2-2 .
CASSQGTGPYEQYF TGTGCCAGCAGTCAGGGGACAGGGCCTTACGAGCAGTACTTC TRBV27 once TRBJ2-7 TRBD1
CASHNMNTGELFF TGTGCCAGCCATAACATGAACACCGGGGAGCTGTTTTTT TRBV6-6 . TRBJ2-2 .
CASSTGTSAGYGYTF TGCGCCAGCAGCACTGGGACTTCGGCAGGCTATGGCTACACCTTC TRBV5-1 . TRBJ1-2 .
CASSLDRTGVGSPLHF TGTGCCAGCAGCTTAGACAGGACAGGGGTTGGCTCACCCCTCCACTTT TRBV7-2 . TRBJ1-6 TRBD1
CASSYQGSDGYTF TGCGCCAGCAGCTATCAGGGAAGCGATGGCTACACCTTC TRBV5-1 . TRBJ1-2 .
CASSPNRGTDTQYF TGCGCCAGCAGCCCTAACAGGGGCACAGATACGCAGTATTTT TRBV10-1 . TRBJ2-3 .
CASSPWTGEYGYTF TGCGCCAGCAGCCCCTGGACAGGGGAGTATGGCTACACCTTC TRBV5-1 . TRBJ1-2 TRBD1
CASNLRDTFTGELFF TGTGCCAGCAACCTTCGGGACACGTTCACCGGGGAGCTGTTTTTT TRBV7-8 . TRBJ2-2 .
CASSPTTGSTEAFF TGTGCCAGCAGCCCGACGACAGGGTCCACTGAAGCTTTCTTT TRBV11-3 . TRBJ1-1 TRBD1
CASSLTGMGADTQYF TGTGCCAGCAGCTTGACAGGGATGGGAGCAGATACGCAGTATTTT TRBV7-2 . TRBJ2-3 TRBD1
CASSKRQGSADKGEAFF TGTGCCAGCAGTAAACGACAGGGAAGTGCAGACAAGGGTGAAGCTTTCTTT TRBV2 . TRBJ1-1 TRBD1
CASSLLGSTEAFF TGCGCCAGCAGCTTGCTAGGTAGCACTGAAGCTTTCTTT TRBV5-1 once TRBJ1-1 .
CASSLWTSGGSYEQYF TGCGCCAGCAGCCTCTGGACTAGCGGGGGCTCCTACGAGCAGTACTTC TRBV5-1 . TRBJ2-7 TRBD2
CASSEDRGSNEKLFF TGTGCCAGCAGTGAGGACAGGGGGTCTAATGAAAAACTGTTTTTT TRBV6-1 . TRBJ1-4 TRBD1
CASSAGATEETQYF TGCGCCAGCAGCGCGGGGGCCACAGAAGAGACCCAGTACTTC TRBV5-1 . TRBJ2-5 .
CATSSLTGEAFF TGTGCCACCAGCAGTTTGACAGGGGAAGCTTTCTTT TRBV15 . TRBJ1-1 TRBD1
CASSPRRQGISYEQYF TGCGCCAGCAGCCCCCGGAGACAGGGAATCTCCTACGAGCAGTACTTC TRBV5-1 . TRBJ2-7 TRBD1
CASSYAGQGNTIYF TGTGCCAGCAGTTACGCAGGGCAAGGAAACACCATATATTTT TRBV6-6 . TRBJ1-3 .
CASSSGGLGNTEAFF TGTGCCAGCAGCTCCGGGGGGCTGGGGAACACTGAAGCTTTCTTT TRBV6-1 . TRBJ1-1 .